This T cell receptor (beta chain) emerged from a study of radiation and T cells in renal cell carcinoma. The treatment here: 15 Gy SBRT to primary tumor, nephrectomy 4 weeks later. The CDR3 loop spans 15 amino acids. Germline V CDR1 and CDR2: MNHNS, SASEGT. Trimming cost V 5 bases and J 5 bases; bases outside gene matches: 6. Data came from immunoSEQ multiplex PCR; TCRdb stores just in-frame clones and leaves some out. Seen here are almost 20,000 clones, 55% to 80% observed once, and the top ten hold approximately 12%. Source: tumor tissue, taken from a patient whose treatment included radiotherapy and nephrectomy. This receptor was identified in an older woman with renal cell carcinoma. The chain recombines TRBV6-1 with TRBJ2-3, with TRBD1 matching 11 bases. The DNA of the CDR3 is TGTGCCAGCAGTCCCGGGACAGGGGGACAAGATACGCAGTATTTT. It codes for CASSPGTGGQDTQYF.